This TCR beta chain was captured in a study of T cells in Graves' hyperthyroidism and ophthalmopathy. From RNA transcripts, TCR beta CDR3 regions were amplified. When the TCR CDR3 underwent first-round RT-PCR, the HTBI primer set was used. In TCRdb, the multiplex PCR reads were re-called with MiXCR into one record per CDR3 protein. The data contain a few hundred thousand distinct CDR3 sequences, roughly 25% of them singletons. The CDR3 runs 15 residues. CDR1 and CDR2 (germline): SGHRS, YFSETQ. Trimming cost V 4 bases and J 0 bases, with 10 bases left between them. The sample holds a few counts of this clonotype.

Sequenced: blood. The clonotype comes from a man aged 45-65 years with Graves' hyperthyroidism. This rearrangement joins TRBV5-1 to TRBJ1-4; D gene uncertain. CDR3 in amino acids: CASSQIEATNEKLFF. The CDR3 DNA follows: TGCGCCAGCAGCCAAATCGAAGCAACTAATGAAAAACTGTTTTTT.